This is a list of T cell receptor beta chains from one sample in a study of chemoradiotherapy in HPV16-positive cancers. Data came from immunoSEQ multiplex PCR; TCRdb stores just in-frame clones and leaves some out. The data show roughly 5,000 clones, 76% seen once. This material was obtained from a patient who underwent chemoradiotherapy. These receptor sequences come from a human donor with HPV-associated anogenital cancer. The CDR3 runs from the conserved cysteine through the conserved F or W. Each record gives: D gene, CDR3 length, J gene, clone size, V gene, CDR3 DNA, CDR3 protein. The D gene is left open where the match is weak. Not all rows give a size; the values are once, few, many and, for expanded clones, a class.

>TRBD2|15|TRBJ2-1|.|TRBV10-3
TGTGCCATCAGTGTAGTACTAGCGGTCTACAATGAGCAGTTCTTC
CAISVVLAVYNEQFF
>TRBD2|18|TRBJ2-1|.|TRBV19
TGTGCCAGTAGTACCCTAGGGGGCCTAGCGGGACCCTACAATGAGCAGTTCTTC
CASSTLGGLAGPYNEQFF
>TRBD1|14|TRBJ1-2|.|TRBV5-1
TGCGCCAGCAGCTTAAGACAGGGAGTAGGAGGCTACACCTTC
CASSLRQGVGGYTF
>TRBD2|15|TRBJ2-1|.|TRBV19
TGTGCCAGTAGTCCTCGGGTAGCGGGAGGGGCTGAGCAGTTCTTC
CASSPRVAGGAEQFF
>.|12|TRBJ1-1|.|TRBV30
TGTGCCTGGAGTGAACAGGGAAACAAAGCTTTCTTT
CAWSEQGNKAFF
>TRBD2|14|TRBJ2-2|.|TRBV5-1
TGCGCCAGCATGACTAGCGGGAACACCGGGGAGCTGTTTTTT
CASMTSGNTGELFF
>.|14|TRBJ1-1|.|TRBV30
TGTGCCTGGAGTGCTGACGGAGCGAACACTGAAGCTTTCTTT
CAWSADGANTEAFF
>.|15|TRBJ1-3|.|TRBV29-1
TGCAGCGTGGGCTCCGCGGGGAGGGCTGGAAACACCATATATTTT
CSVGSAGRAGNTIYF
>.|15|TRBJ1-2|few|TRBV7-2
TGTGCCAGCAGCTTACAGACTATTGCGGACTATGGCTACACCTTC
CASSLQTIADYGYTF
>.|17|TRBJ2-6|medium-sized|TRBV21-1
TGTGCCAGCAGCAAAGATCATCGGGGAGGTGGGGCCAACGTCCTGACTTTC
CASSKDHRGGGANVLTF
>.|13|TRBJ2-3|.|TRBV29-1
TGCAGCGTTCAAGGGGTCGGGACAGATACGCAGTATTTT
CSVQGVGTDTQYF
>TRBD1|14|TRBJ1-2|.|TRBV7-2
TGTGCCAGCAGCTTACGGGACAGGGTGAAAGGCTACACCTTC
CASSLRDRVKGYTF
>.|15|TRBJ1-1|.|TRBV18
TGTGCCAGCTCATCCGGATCCCCAAGGAACACTGAAGCTTTCTTT
CASSSGSPRNTEAFF
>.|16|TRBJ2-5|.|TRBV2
TGTGCCAGCAGGTCACTCAAGACGCCCTGGCAAGAGACCCAGTACTTC
CASRSLKTPWQETQYF
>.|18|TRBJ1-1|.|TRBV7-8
TGTGCCAGCAGCGTATCCGGGACATTTACAACCATCAGCACTGAAGCTTTCTTT
CASSVSGTFTTISTEAFF
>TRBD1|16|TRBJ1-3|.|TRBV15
TGTGCCACCAGCAGAGGACAGGGGGCGATTGGAAACACCATATATTTT
CATSRGQGAIGNTIYF
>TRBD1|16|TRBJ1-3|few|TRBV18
TGTGCCAGCTCACCCCGACAGGGAAACTCTGGAAACACCATATATTTT
CASSPRQGNSGNTIYF